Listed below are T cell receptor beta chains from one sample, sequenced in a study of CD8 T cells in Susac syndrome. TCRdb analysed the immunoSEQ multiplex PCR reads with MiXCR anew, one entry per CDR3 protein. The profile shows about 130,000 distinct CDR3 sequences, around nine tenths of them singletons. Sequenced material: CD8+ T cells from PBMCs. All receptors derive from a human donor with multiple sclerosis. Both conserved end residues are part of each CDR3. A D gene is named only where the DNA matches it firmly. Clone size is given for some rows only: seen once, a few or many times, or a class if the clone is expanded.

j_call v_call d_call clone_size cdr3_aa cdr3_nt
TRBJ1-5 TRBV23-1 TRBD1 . CASSQVGARGREQPQHF TGCGCCAGCAGTCAAGTGGGGGCAAGGGGGCGAGAACAGCCCCAGCATTTT
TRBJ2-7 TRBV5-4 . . CASSSHSGNEQYF TGTGCCAGCAGCTCCCATAGCGGTAACGAGCAGTACTTC
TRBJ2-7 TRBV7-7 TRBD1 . CASKTGTSYEQYF TGTGCCAGCAAGACAGGGACGAGTTACGAGCAGTACTTC
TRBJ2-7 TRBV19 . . CASSIKAPSYEQYF TGTGCCAGTAGTATCAAGGCGCCCTCCTACGAGCAGTACTTC
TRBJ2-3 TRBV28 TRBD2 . CASSLPSGWEDTQYF TGTGCCAGCAGTTTACCTAGCGGATGGGAAGATACGCAGTATTTT
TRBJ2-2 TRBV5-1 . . CASSFWGSGELFF TGCGCCAGCAGCTTTTGGGGAAGCGGGGAGCTGTTTTTT
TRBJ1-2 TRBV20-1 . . CSARDSYGYTF TGCAGTGCTAGGGACAGCTATGGCTACACCTTC
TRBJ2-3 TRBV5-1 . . CASSLGVPDTQYF TGCGCCAGCAGCTTGGGGGTTCCAGATACGCAGTATTTT
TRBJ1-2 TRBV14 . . CASSPERLPPPYGYTF TGTGCCAGCAGCCCGGAGAGGCTGCCACCACCTTATGGCTACACCTTC
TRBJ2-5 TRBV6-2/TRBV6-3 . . CASSAGRGQETQYF TGTGCCAGCAGTGCCGGGCGAGGCCAAGAGACCCAGTACTTC
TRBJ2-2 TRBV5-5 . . CASSLGANTGELFF TGTGCCAGCAGCTTAGGCGCTAACACCGGGGAGCTGTTTTTT
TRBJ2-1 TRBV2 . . CASNPPEGYNEQFF TGTGCCAGCAACCCGCCGGAGGGTTACAATGAGCAGTTCTTC
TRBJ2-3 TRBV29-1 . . CSVVTDTQYF TGCAGCGTTGTCACAGATACGCAGTATTTT
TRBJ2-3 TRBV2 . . CASSEERGNTDTQYF TGTGCCAGCAGTGAGGAGAGAGGCAACACAGATACGCAGTATTTT
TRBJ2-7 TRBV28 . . CASSLTDRYEQYF TGTGCCAGCAGTTTAACTGACCGTTACGAGCAGTACTTC
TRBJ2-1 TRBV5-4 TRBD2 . CASSLAPLSGSTYNEQFF TGTGCCAGCAGCTTGGCTCCCCTTAGCGGGAGTACCTACAATGAGCAGTTCTTC
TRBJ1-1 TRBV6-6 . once CASSNEGGYTEAFF TGTGCCAGCAGTAACGAGGGGGGATACACTGAAGCTTTCTTT
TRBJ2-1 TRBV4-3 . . CASSQDVELGGSEQFF TGCGCCAGCAGCCAAGACGTGGAACTAGGCGGTAGTGAGCAGTTCTTC
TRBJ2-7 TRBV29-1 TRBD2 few CSVRTSQGYEQYF TGCAGCGTCCGGACTAGCCAGGGCTACGAGCAGTACTTC
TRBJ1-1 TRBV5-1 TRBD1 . CASSPDTGDTEAFF TGCGCCAGCAGCCCTGATACAGGGGACACTGAAGCTTTCTTT
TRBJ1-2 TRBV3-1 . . CASSPDTLSYGYTF TGTGCCAGCAGCCCGGACACCCTGTCCTATGGCTACACCTTC
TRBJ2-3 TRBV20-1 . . CSARGLSTDTQYF TGCAGTGCGCGGGGACTCAGCACAGATACGCAGTATTTT
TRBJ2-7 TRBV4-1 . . CASSQEGGLYEQYF TGCGCCAGCAGCCAAGAGGGGGGCCTGTACGAGCAGTACTTC
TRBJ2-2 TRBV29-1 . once CSVVLGAGELFF TGCAGCGTTGTACTGGGGGCTGGGGAGCTGTTTTTT
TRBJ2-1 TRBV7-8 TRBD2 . CASSFFLELAGSGEQFF TGTGCCAGCAGCTTCTTCTTGGAACTAGCGGGATCGGGTGAGCAGTTCTTC
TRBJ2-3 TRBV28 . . CASRPGLPDTQYF TGTGCCAGCAGACCAGGGTTACCAGATACGCAGTATTTT
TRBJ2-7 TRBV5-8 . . CASSLEGAPYEQYF TGTGCCAGCAGCTTGGAGGGAGCCCCCTACGAGCAGTACTTC
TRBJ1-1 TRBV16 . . CASSQSGQGIEAFF TGTGCCAGCAGCCAATCGGGCCAGGGCATAGAAGCTTTCTTT
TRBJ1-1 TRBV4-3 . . CASSQTPPEGTEAFF TGCGCCAGCAGCCAAACCCCCCCAGAAGGCACTGAAGCTTTCTTT
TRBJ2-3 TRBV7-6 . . CASSSSGWEALSSADTQYF TGTGCCAGCAGCTCCTCGGGGTGGGAGGCATTGTCGTCGGCAGATACGCAGTATTTT
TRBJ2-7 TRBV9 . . CASSRDMGQTYEQYF TGTGCCAGCAGCAGAGATATGGGGCAGACCTACGAGCAGTACTTC